The rows below give T cell receptor beta chains drawn from one sample of a study of CD8 T cells in Susac syndrome. A single record per CDR3 protein comes from TCRdb applying MiXCR to the immunoSEQ multiplex PCR reads. Of about 180,000 distinct CDR3 sequences in the sample, under 95% were seen once. The sequenced material came from CD4+ T cells from PBMCs. These receptors all stem from a human donor with Susac syndrome. Each CDR3 is given with its conserved first and last residue. Fields, in order: clone size, CDR3 length, D gene, V gene, J gene, CDR3 protein, CDR3 DNA. D genes are given only for firm matches. Part of the rows lack a size; the others show once, few, many or a class for expanded clones.

size: NA; length: 15; D: TRBD1; V: TRBV28; J: TRBJ2-1; CDR3: CASSWGDREYNEQFF; DNA: TGTGCCAGCAGTTGGGGGGACAGGGAATACAATGAGCAGTTCTTC
size: once; length: 15; D: NA; V: TRBV10-3; J: TRBJ2-3; CDR3: CAISDPGVSTDTQYF; DNA: TGTGCCATCAGTGACCCAGGGGTATCCACAGATACGCAGTATTTT
size: NA; length: 13; D: TRBD1; V: TRBV12-3/TRBV12-4; J: TRBJ1-5; CDR3: CASRGQAGQPQHF; DNA: TGTGCCAGCAGAGGACAGGCGGGTCAGCCCCAGCATTTT
size: NA; length: 12; D: NA; V: TRBV6-2/TRBV6-3; J: TRBJ2-3; CDR3: CASSYRADTQYF; DNA: TGTGCCAGCAGTTACAGGGCAGATACGCAGTATTTT
size: NA; length: 17; D: TRBD1; V: TRBV5-1; J: TRBJ1-6; CDR3: CASSVTGTASYNSPLHF; DNA: TGCGCCAGCAGCGTCACCGGGACAGCTTCTTATAATTCACCCCTCCACTTT
size: NA; length: 13; D: NA; V: TRBV29-1; J: TRBJ2-1; CDR3: CSVVGQTIQEQFF; DNA: TGCAGCGTTGTTGGGCAGACTATTCAGGAGCAGTTCTTC
size: NA; length: 14; D: NA; V: TRBV5-6; J: TRBJ1-2; CDR3: CASSFDSSNYGYTF; DNA: TGTGCCAGCAGCTTCGACAGTTCTAACTATGGCTACACCTTC
size: NA; length: 12; D: NA; V: TRBV12-3/TRBV12-4; J: TRBJ2-1; CDR3: CASRENFDEQFF; DNA: TGTGCCAGCAGAGAAAATTTTGATGAGCAGTTCTTC
size: NA; length: 13; D: NA; V: TRBV5-1; J: TRBJ2-2; CDR3: CASSLGDSGELFF; DNA: TGCGCCAGCAGCTTGGGGGATTCCGGGGAGCTGTTTTTT
size: NA; length: 13; D: NA; V: TRBV14; J: TRBJ1-2; CDR3: CASSHDGIYGYTF; DNA: TGTGCCAGCAGCCACGACGGAATCTATGGCTACACCTTC
size: NA; length: 12; D: NA; V: TRBV5-1; J: TRBJ1-2; CDR3: CASRLGNYGYTF; DNA: TGCGCCAGTCGTCTGGGGAACTATGGCTACACCTTC
size: few; length: 14; D: TRBD1; V: TRBV5-1; J: TRBJ2-7; CDR3: CASSQRTGSYEQYF; DNA: TGTGCCAGCAGCCAGAGGACAGGGTCCTACGAGCAGTACTTC
size: NA; length: 14; D: TRBD1; V: TRBV14; J: TRBJ2-7; CDR3: CASTPGQGSYEQYF; DNA: TGTGCCAGCACTCCGGGACAGGGTTCCTACGAGCAGTACTTC
size: NA; length: 15; D: TRBD2; V: TRBV14; J: TRBJ2-5; CDR3: CASSQEGLATETQYF; DNA: TGTGCCAGCAGCCAAGAGGGACTAGCGACAGAGACCCAGTACTTC
size: once; length: 14; D: NA; V: TRBV11-3; J: TRBJ2-2; CDR3: CASSSLVGGGELFF; DNA: TGTGCCAGCAGCTCCTTAGTGGGCGGCGGGGAGCTGTTTTTT
size: NA; length: 16; D: NA; V: TRBV18; J: TRBJ2-6; CDR3: CASSPGPGGGANVLTF; DNA: TGTGCCAGCTCACCGGGCCCGGGCGGTGGGGCCAACGTCCTGACTTTC
size: NA; length: 13; D: NA; V: TRBV7-3; J: TRBJ2-1; CDR3: CASSVGANNEQFF; DNA: TGTGCCAGCAGTGTAGGGGCTAACAATGAGCAGTTCTTC
size: NA; length: 16; D: TRBD2; V: TRBV11-2; J: TRBJ2-1; CDR3: CASSRGGAGVVNEQFF; DNA: TGTGCCAGCAGCCGAGGAGGAGCGGGGGTAGTCAATGAGCAGTTCTTC
size: once; length: 15; D: NA; V: TRBV10-3; J: TRBJ2-7; CDR3: CAISESSSGRWEQYF; DNA: TGTGCCATCAGTGAGTCAAGTTCTGGGCGGTGGGAGCAGTACTTC
size: once; length: 15; D: NA; V: TRBV7-2; J: TRBJ2-7; CDR3: CASSLVPFSSYEQYF; DNA: TGTGCCAGCAGCTTAGTACCGTTTAGCTCCTACGAGCAGTACTTC
size: NA; length: 15; D: NA; V: TRBV7-6; J: TRBJ1-5; CDR3: CASSPNAGYNQPQHF; DNA: TGTGCCAGCAGCCCGAATGCAGGGTACAATCAGCCCCAGCATTTT
size: NA; length: 13; D: NA; V: TRBV14; J: TRBJ1-6; CDR3: CASSQDPSSPLHF; DNA: TGTGCCAGCAGCCAAGATCCGTCTTCACCCCTCCACTTT
size: NA; length: 16; D: TRBD1; V: TRBV25-1; J: TRBJ2-7; CDR3: CASTDRDRAVAYEQYF; DNA: TGTGCCAGCACCGATCGGGACAGGGCGGTAGCCTACGAGCAGTACTTC
size: NA; length: 11; D: NA; V: TRBV29-1; J: TRBJ2-2; CDR3: CSVDFTGELFF; DNA: TGCAGCGTCGATTTTACCGGGGAGCTGTTTTTT
size: NA; length: 12; D: NA; V: TRBV7-2; J: TRBJ1-1; CDR3: CASSFGWARAFF; DNA: TGTGCCAGCAGCTTCGGATGGGCCAGGGCTTTCTTT
size: NA; length: 13; D: NA; V: TRBV20-1; J: TRBJ2-7; CDR3: CSAMGPGTYEQYF; DNA: TGCAGTGCAATGGGCCCCGGGACCTACGAGCAGTACTTC
size: NA; length: 14; D: TRBD2; V: TRBV20-1; J: TRBJ2-3; CDR3: CSVPLAGGGDTQYF; DNA: TGCAGTGTCCCACTAGCGGGGGGGGGAGATACGCAGTATTTT
size: NA; length: 14; D: NA; V: TRBV5-1; J: TRBJ2-7; CDR3: CASSLVGPAYEQYF; DNA: TGCGCCAGCAGCTTGGTTGGACCCGCCTACGAGCAGTACTTC
size: NA; length: 17; D: TRBD1; V: TRBV3-1; J: TRBJ1-1; CDR3: CASSHGTGVRRDTEAFF; DNA: TGTGCCAGCAGCCATGGGACAGGGGTAAGGAGGGACACTGAAGCTTTCTTT
size: NA; length: 15; D: TRBD2; V: TRBV20-1; J: TRBJ2-3; CDR3: CSAEAPSAGTDTQYF; DNA: TGCAGTGCTGAGGCCCCCTCAGCGGGGACAGATACGCAGTATTTT
size: NA; length: 14; D: NA; V: TRBV12-3/TRBV12-4; J: TRBJ2-3; CDR3: CASRAGPSTDTQYF; DNA: TGTGCCAGCAGGGCGGGACCATCCACAGATACGCAGTATTTT
size: NA; length: 15; D: TRBD2; V: TRBV20-1; J: TRBJ2-7; CDR3: CSARTGLAGRYEQYF; DNA: TGCAGTGCTAGAACTGGACTAGCGGGGCGGTACGAGCAGTACTTC
size: NA; length: 13; D: NA; V: TRBV20-1; J: TRBJ1-6; CDR3: CSARGGHSRPLHF; DNA: TGCAGTGCTAGGGGCGGCCACTCACGCCCCCTCCACTTT
size: once; length: 14; D: NA; V: TRBV5-1; J: TRBJ2-3; CDR3: CASSLAVGADTQYF; DNA: TGCGCCAGCAGCTTGGCGGTTGGGGCGGATACGCAGTATTTT
size: NA; length: 17; D: TRBD2; V: TRBV7-2; J: TRBJ2-3; CDR3: CASSLVTGGGASDTQYF; DNA: TGTGCCAGCAGCTTAGTCACTGGCGGGGGGGCGTCAGATACGCAGTATTTT
size: once; length: 14; D: NA; V: TRBV20-1; J: TRBJ2-7; CDR3: CSARDMRGSYEQYF; DNA: TGCAGTGCTAGAGATATGAGGGGATCCTACGAGCAGTACTTC
size: NA; length: 14; D: TRBD1; V: TRBV5-6; J: TRBJ2-7; CDR3: CASRSDRAVHEQYF; DNA: TGTGCCAGCAGGTCGGACAGGGCGGTTCACGAGCAGTACTTC
size: NA; length: 14; D: TRBD1; V: TRBV7-9; J: TRBJ2-5; CDR3: CASSSGQAGETQYF; DNA: TGTGCCAGCAGCTCCGGACAGGCGGGAGAGACCCAGTACTTC
size: NA; length: 12; D: TRBD2; V: TRBV20-1; J: TRBJ2-5; CDR3: CSATSGGETQYF; DNA: TGCAGTGCGACGAGCGGGGGAGAGACCCAGTACTTC
size: NA; length: 13; D: NA; V: TRBV20-1; J: TRBJ2-7; CDR3: CSASGADLYEQYF; DNA: TGCAGTGCTAGTGGCGCAGACCTCTACGAGCAGTACTTC
size: NA; length: 13; D: NA; V: TRBV20-1; J: TRBJ2-5; CDR3: CSAVLSPQETQYF; DNA: TGCAGTGCAGTTTTATCCCCCCAAGAGACCCAGTACTTC
size: once; length: 17; D: NA; V: TRBV6-1; J: TRBJ1-2; CDR3: CASSPSGTPFGNYGYTF; DNA: TGTGCCAGCAGCCCTTCCGGGACACCATTCGGGAACTATGGCTACACCTTC
size: few; length: 13; D: TRBD1; V: TRBV7-9; J: TRBJ2-7; CDR3: CASSRTGGYEQYF; DNA: TGTGCCAGCAGTCGGACAGGGGGTTACGAGCAGTACTTC
size: NA; length: 15; D: NA; V: TRBV3-1; J: TRBJ2-2; CDR3: CASSQAGQYPGELFF; DNA: TGTGCCAGCAGCCAAGCGGGACAATATCCCGGGGAGCTGTTTTTT
size: NA; length: 15; D: TRBD1; V: TRBV19; J: TRBJ2-5; CDR3: CASSTSTGEEETQYF; DNA: TGTGCCAGTAGTACCTCAACAGGGGAAGAAGAGACCCAGTACTTC
size: NA; length: 13; D: NA; V: TRBV7-3; J: TRBJ1-6; CDR3: CASSLDPSSPLHF; DNA: TGTGCCAGCAGCTTGGATCCTAGTTCACCCCTCCACTTT
size: NA; length: 15; D: NA; V: TRBV5-4; J: TRBJ2-2; CDR3: CASSQASANTGELFF; DNA: TGTGCCAGCAGCCAGGCCAGTGCGAACACCGGGGAGCTGTTTTTT
size: once; length: 13; D: NA; V: TRBV11-2; J: TRBJ1-3; CDR3: CASNPALGNTIYF; DNA: TGTGCCAGCAATCCAGCTCTCGGAAACACCATATATTTT
size: once; length: 14; D: NA; V: TRBV5-6; J: TRBJ1-1; CDR3: CASSLAEGKAEAFF; DNA: TGTGCCAGCAGCTTGGCAGAGGGTAAGGCTGAAGCTTTCTTT
size: NA; length: 15; D: NA; V: TRBV14; J: TRBJ2-5; CDR3: CASSQRGGLGETQYF; DNA: TGTGCCAGCAGCCAACGAGGGGGGCTGGGAGAGACCCAGTACTTC
size: NA; length: 17; D: NA; V: TRBV9; J: TRBJ1-3; CDR3: CASSVQDGGLLEDTIYF; DNA: TGTGCCAGCAGCGTTCAGGACGGGGGGCTGTTGGAAGACACCATATATTTT
size: NA; length: 17; D: TRBD1; V: TRBV7-3; J: TRBJ2-6; CDR3: CASSRRDRPSGANVLTF; DNA: TGTGCCAGCAGCCGCAGGGACAGACCGTCTGGGGCCAACGTCCTGACTTTC
size: NA; length: 16; D: NA; V: TRBV19; J: TRBJ2-2; CDR3: CASTVRAGHFTGELFF; DNA: TGTGCCAGTACCGTAAGGGCGGGACACTTCACCGGGGAGCTGTTTTTT
size: NA; length: 13; D: NA; V: TRBV3-1; J: TRBJ1-4; CDR3: CASSKVGGEELFF; DNA: TGTGCCAGCAGTAAGGTTGGGGGTGAAGAACTGTTTTTT
size: NA; length: 15; D: TRBD1; V: TRBV29-1; J: TRBJ2-3; CDR3: CSTSRTGGFPDTQYF; DNA: TGCAGCACAAGCAGGACAGGGGGCTTCCCAGATACGCAGTATTTT
size: NA; length: 17; D: NA; V: TRBV4-1; J: TRBJ2-5; CDR3: CASSQGAAYLYRETQYF; DNA: TGCGCCAGCAGCCAAGGGGCCGCCTACTTATACCGAGAGACCCAGTACTTC
size: once; length: 20; D: TRBD2; V: TRBV11-2; J: TRBJ2-1; CDR3: CASSPPPQFERGISYNEQFF; DNA: TGTGCCAGCAGCCCACCGCCCCAATTCGAGCGGGGCATCTCCTACAATGAGCAGTTCTTC
size: NA; length: 19; D: NA; V: TRBV20-1; J: TRBJ2-2; CDR3: CSARDRRDWARVGTGELFF; DNA: TGCAGTGCTAGAGACCGCCGGGACTGGGCCCGTGTGGGGACCGGGGAGCTGTTTTTT